This TCR beta chain derives from a study of shared clonotypes between healthy human individuals. Whole-study results and caveats: Only a few donors were included, so the genetic and exposure-history diversity represented was limited.

Genomic DNA belonging to each subset was distributed in equal measure over several immunoSEQ plates. In the source study's methods: In the immunoSEQ data, sequences were junction-only and lacked quality scores, so filtering differed. The protocol was immunoSEQ multiplex PCR, while the TCRdb copy is restricted to in-frame clones and leaves out a portion. V, J and clone size reflect that table, while D and trimming were determined from the DNA. The sample has about a million clones; 60% to 80% are singletons. On this clone itself: The antigen is not known.

The TCR originated in a man between 18 and 29 years old in good health. Some clones in this sample may be carry-over from other donors' samples. Input material: memory CD4+ T cells from PBMCs. Noted subset: CD45RA-negative fraction.

As DNA, the CDR3 is TGTGCCACCAGCATTATGGACGCCCACAATGAGCAGTTCTTC. This sequence encodes CATSIMDAHNEQFF. The chain has TRBV15 and TRBJ2-1, with no clear D. The V and J ends lost 4 bases and 5 bases respectively, with 12 bases between them. The germline gives CDR1 LNHNV, CDR2 YYDKDF (reference sequence). The CDR3 contains 14 residues. Full variable domain (remainder filled in from reference TRBV15 and TRBJ2-1): DAMVIQNPRYQVTQFGKPVTLSCSQTLNHNVMYWYQQKSSQAPKLLFHYYDKDFNNEADTPDNFQSRRPNTSFCFLDIRSPGLGDTAMYLCATSIMDAHNEQFFGPGTRLTVL.